The 2 T cell receptor beta chains reported below all come from one sample, sequenced in a study of CD8 T cells in ankylosing spondylitis (dated by TCRdb to about 2017). Libraries were built with 5' RACE. TCRdb names Illumina HiSeq 2500 as the instrument used. TCRdb ran its own pipeline on the public reads, namely fastp trimming at Q25 and MiXCR clone calling, and kept in-frame beta chains. Rows matching on CDR3 protein sequence are summarized as one entry with the most common DNA and genes. Across this sample there are about 36,000 distinct CDR3 sequences, with 6% seen only once. The ten biggest clones cover 10% to 15% of the sample. Sequences were obtained from blood, either unsorted or a sorted T cell fraction (not recorded which). Receptors were obtained from a male donor with ankylosing spondylitis or in good health (not recorded which).

This clonotype was seen many times. This sequence joins TRBV12-3 or TRBV12-4 and TRBJ2-6; 7 bases map to TRBD1. The CDR3 has 15 amino acids. V was pared by 9 bases and J by 0 bases, with 5 bases of the junction left unmatched. The CDR3 DNA follows: TGTGCCAGTTCGAACAGGGGCTCTGGGGCCAACGTCCTGACTTTC. Protein product: CASSNRGSGANVLTF.

This clonotype came up many times. In DNA, the CDR3 is TGCAGTGCTAGAGATACCCGTGGTAGAGGGCCCCAGCATTTT. Protein sequence: CSARDTRGRGPQHF. The gene calls are TRBV20-1 and TRBJ1-5; no clear D. Germline loops: CDR1 DFQATT, CDR2 SNEGSKA (reference sequence). CDR3 length: 14 residues. V shed 0 bases and J shed 9 bases, with 15 bases lying between them.